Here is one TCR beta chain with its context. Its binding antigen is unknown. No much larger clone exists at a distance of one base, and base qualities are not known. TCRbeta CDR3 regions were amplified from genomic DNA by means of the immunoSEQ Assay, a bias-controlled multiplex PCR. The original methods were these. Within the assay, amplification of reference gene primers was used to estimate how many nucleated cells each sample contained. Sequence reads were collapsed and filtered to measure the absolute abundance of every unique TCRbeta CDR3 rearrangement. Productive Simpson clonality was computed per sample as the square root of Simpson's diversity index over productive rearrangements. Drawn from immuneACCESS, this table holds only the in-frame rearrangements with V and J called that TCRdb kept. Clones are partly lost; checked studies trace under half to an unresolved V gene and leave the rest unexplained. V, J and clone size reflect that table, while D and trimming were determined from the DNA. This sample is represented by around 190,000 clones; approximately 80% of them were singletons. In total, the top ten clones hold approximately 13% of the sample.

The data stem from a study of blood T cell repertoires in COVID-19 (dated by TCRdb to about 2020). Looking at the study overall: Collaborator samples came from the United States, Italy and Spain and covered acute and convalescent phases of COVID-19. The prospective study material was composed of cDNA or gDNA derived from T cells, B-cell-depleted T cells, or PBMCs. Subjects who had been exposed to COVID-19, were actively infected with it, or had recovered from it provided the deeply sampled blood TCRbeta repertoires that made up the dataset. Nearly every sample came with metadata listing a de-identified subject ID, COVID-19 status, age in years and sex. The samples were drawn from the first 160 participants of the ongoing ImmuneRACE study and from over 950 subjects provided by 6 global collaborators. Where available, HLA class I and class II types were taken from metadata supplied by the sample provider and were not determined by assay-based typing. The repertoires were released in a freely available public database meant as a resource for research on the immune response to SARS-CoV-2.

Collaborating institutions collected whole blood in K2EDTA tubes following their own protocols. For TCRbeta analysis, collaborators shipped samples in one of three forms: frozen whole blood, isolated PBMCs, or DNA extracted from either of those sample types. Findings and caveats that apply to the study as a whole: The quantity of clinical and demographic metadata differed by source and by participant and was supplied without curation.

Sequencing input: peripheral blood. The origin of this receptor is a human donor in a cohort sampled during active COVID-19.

CDR3 protein: CASSLWSGKKANYGYTF. The DNA sequence reads TGCGCCAGCAGCTTGTGGTCGGGGAAGAAGGCTAACTATGGCTACACCTTC. The chain links TRBV5-1 with TRBJ1-2, with the D gene too uncertain to name. V drops 1 base and J drops 0 bases, leaving 16 bases in between. From the cysteine up to the phenylalanine, the CDR3 has a length of 17 residues. The entry retains the CDR3 DNA only, 51 bases that are in frame from base 1. Based on the germline V gene, the CDR1 and CDR2 sequences are SGHRS and YFSETQ.